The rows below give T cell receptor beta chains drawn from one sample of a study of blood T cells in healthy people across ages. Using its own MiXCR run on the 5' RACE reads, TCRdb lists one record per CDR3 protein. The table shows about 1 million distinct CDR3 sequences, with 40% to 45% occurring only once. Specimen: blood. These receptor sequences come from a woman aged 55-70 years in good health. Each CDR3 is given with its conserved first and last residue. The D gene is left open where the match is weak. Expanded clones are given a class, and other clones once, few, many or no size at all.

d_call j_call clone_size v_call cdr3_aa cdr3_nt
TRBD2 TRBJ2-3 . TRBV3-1 CASSQEGSVAGVETQYF TGTGCCAGCAGCCAAGAAGGGTCAGTAGCGGGAGTTGAAACGCAGTATTTT
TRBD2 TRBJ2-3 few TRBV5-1 CASSLSAGVVDTQYF TGCGCCAGCAGCCTCTCAGCGGGAGTTGTGGATACGCAGTATTTT
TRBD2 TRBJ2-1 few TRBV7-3 CASSLWASGSGYNEQFF TGTGCCAGCAGCTTATGGGCTAGCGGGAGTGGGTACAATGAGCAGTTCTTC
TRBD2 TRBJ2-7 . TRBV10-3 CAISGSGQRETPHNEQYF TGTGCCATCAGCGGTTCAGGACAGCGGGAGACCCCTCATAACGAGCAGTACTTC
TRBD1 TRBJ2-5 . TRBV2 CASSDSGTGEREQYF TGTGCCAGCAGTGATTCCGGGACAGGCGAAAGGGAGCAGTACTTC
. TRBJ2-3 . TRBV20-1 CSARIVPTTDTQYF TGCAGTGCTAGAATAGTCCCGACCACAGATACGCAGTATTTT
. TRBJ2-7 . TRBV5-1 CASSLTGSNYEQYF TGCGCCAGCAGCTTAACGGGATCTAACTACGAGCAGTACTTC
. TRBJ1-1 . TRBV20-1 CSARVQGGAEAFF TGCAGTGCTAGAGTTCAGGGTGGCGCTGAAGCTTTCTTT
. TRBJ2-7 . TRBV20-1 CSARDYKTAHNEQYF TGCAGTGCTAGAGATTATAAGACTGCCCACAATGAGCAGTACTTC
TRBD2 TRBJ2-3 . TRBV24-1 CATSDGGTSGSTDTQYF TGTGCCACCAGTGACGGCGGGACTAGCGGGAGCACAGATACGCAGTATTTT
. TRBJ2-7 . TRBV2 CASGQGWEQYF TGTGCCAGCGGCCAAGGGTGGGAGCAGTACTTC
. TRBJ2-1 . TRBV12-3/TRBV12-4 CASRLGWGLVNNEQFF TGTGCCAGCAGGTTAGGGTGGGGCCTTGTAAACAATGAGCAGTTCTTC
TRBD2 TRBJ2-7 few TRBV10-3 CAISEPSGRTHEQYF TGTGCCATCAGTGAGCCTAGCGGGAGGACCCACGAGCAGTACTTC
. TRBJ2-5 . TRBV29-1 CSVEVSEGETQYF TGCAGCGTTGAAGTGAGCGAAGGGGAGACCCAGTACTTC
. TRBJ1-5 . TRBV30 CAWSRQGNQPQHF TGTGCCTGGAGTAGACAGGGCAATCAGCCCCAGCATTTT
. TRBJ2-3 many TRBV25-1 CASSEYSKDTQYF TGTGCCAGCAGTGAATACAGCAAAGATACGCAGTATTTT
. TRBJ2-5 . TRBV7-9 CASSHLSGAETQYF TGTGCCAGCAGCCACCTCTCCGGGGCAGAGACCCAGTACTTC
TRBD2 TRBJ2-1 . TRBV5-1 CASSRYGTSGFGSYNEQFF TGCGCCAGCAGCCGCTATGGGACTAGCGGGTTTGGGTCCTACAATGAGCAGTTCTTC
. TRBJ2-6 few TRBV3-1 CASSQWGRGVSSGANVLTF TGTGCCAGCAGCCAATGGGGTAGGGGCGTTAGCTCTGGGGCCAACGTCCTGACTTTC
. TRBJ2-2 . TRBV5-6 CASSFGTGHTGELFF TGTGCCAGCAGCTTCGGGACTGGCCACACAGGGGAGCTGTTTTTT
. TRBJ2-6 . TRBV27 CASSLGGLPRSSGANVLTF TGTGCCAGCAGTTTGGGGGGACTGCCAAGGTCCTCTGGGGCCAACGTCCTGACTTTC
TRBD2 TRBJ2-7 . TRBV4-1 CASSQDHSGRGYEQYF TGCGCCAGCAGCCAAGATCACAGCGGGAGAGGGTACGAGCAGTACTTC
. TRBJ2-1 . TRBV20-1 CSALEARASNNEQFF TGCAGTGCCTTAGAGGCTCGCGCCTCCAACAATGAGCAGTTCTTC
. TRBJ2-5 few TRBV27 CASSLWSFGAEWETQYF TGTGCCAGCAGTTTATGGAGCTTCGGAGCGGAGTGGGAGACCCAGTACTTC